The TCR beta chain under discussion was sequenced for a study of T cell responses to AZD1222 COVID-19 vaccine. The data were produced by immunoSEQ multiplex PCR, yet TCRdb's version contains in-frame clones alone and is incomplete. The sample has about 120,000 clones, 75% to 90% seen once. The trim removed 5 bases at V and 2 bases at J, leaving 5 bases unmatched. The CDR3 sequence is 14 residues long. Germline V gene sequence: CDR1 MDHEN, CDR2 SYDVKM. The chain uses TRBV28 and TRBJ2-7, with 8 positions matching TRBD1. This TCR derives from an adult who received the AZD1222 COVID-19 vaccine. The input for sequencing was peripheral blood, taken 28 days after the second AZD1222 dose. Here the CDR3 DNA reads TGTGCCAGCAGTCCGCCGGACAGGGCCTACGAGCAGTACTTC. Translation: CASSPPDRAYEQYF.